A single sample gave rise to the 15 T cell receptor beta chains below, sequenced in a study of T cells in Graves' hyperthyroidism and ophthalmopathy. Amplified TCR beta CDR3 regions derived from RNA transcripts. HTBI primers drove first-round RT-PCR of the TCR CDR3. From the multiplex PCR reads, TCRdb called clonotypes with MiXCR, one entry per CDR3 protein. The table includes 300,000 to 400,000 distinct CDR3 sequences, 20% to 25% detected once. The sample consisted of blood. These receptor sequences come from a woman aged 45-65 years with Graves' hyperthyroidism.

As DNA, the CDR3 is TGTGCCAGCAGCGCCCCAGGACAGGGAAGCGAGCAGTACTTC. Amino acids: CASSAPGQGSEQYF. This chain links TRBV27 with TRBJ2-7, with 8 bases identical to TRBD1. Germline-derived CDR1 and CDR2 are MNHEY and SMNVEV (reference sequence). Unmatched junction bases numbered 10, after V lost 6 bases and J lost 6 bases. The CDR3 covers 14 residues.

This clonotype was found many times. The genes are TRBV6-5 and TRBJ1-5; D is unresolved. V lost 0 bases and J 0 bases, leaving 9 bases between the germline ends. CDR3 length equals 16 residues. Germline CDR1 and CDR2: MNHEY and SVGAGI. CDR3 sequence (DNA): TGTGCCAGCAGTTACTCACAGCCAGTTAGCAATCAGCCCCAGCATTTT. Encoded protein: CASSYSQPVSNQPQHF.

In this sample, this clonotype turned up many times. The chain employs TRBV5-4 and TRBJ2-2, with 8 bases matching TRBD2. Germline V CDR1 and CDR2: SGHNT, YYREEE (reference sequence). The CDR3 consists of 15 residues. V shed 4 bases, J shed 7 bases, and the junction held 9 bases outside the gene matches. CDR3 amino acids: CASSKLTSAGGELFF. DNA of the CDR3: TGTGCCAGCAGCAAACTGACTAGCGCGGGCGGGGAGCTGTTTTTT.

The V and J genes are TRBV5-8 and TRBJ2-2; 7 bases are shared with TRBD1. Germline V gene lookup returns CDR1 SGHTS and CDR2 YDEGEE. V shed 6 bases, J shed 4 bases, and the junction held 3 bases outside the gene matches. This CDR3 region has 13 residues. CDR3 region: CASTRTGTGELFF. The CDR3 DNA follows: TGTGCCAGCACCAGGACAGGCACCGGGGAGCTGTTTTTT.

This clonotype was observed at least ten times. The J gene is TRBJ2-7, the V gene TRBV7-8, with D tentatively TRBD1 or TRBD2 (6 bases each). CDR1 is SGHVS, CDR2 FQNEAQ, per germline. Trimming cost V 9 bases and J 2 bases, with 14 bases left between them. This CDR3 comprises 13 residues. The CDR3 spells CASQPGAAYEQYF. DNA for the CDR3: TGTGCCAGTCAACCGGGGGCAGCCTACGAGCAGTACTTC.

The chain's CDR3 is CSVDRDYGYTF. In DNA form, the CDR3 reads TGCAGCGTTGATAGAGACTATGGCTACACCTTC. The J gene is TRBJ1-2, the V gene TRBV29-1; no reliable D call. Germline-derived CDR1 and CDR2 are SQVTM and ANQGSEA. V was shortened by 3 bases and J by 3 bases, with 5 bases between the two germline ends. The CDR3 has 11 residues. Combining the CDR3 with reference TRBV29-1 and TRBJ1-2 gives the whole variable domain SAVISQKPSRDICQRGTSLTIQCQVDSQVTMMFWYRQQPGQSLTLIATANQGSEATYESGFVIDKFPISRPNLTFSTLTVSNMSPEDSSIYLCSVDRDYGYTFGSGTRLTVV.

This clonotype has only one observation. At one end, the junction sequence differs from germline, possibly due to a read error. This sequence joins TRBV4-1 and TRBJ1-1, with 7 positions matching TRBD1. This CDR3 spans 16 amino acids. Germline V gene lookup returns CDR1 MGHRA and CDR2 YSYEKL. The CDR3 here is CASSHKTGRMNTGAFF. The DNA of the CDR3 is TGCGCCAGCAGCCACAAGACAGGGAGAATGAACACTGGAGCTTTCTTT.

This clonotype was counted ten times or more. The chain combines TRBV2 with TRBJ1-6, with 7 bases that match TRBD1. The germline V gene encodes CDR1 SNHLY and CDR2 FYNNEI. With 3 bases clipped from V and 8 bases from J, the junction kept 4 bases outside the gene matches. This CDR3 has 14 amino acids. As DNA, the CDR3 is TGTGCCAGCAGTGAGGGACAGCGGTATTCACCCCTCCACTTT. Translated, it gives CASSEGQRYSPLHF.

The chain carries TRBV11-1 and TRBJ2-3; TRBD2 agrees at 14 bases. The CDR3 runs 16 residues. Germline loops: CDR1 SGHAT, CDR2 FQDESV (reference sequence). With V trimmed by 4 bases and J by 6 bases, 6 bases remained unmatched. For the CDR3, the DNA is TGTGCCAGCAGCTCTGGGACTAGCGGGAGCTTGGATACGCAGTATTTT. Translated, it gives CASSSGTSGSLDTQYF.

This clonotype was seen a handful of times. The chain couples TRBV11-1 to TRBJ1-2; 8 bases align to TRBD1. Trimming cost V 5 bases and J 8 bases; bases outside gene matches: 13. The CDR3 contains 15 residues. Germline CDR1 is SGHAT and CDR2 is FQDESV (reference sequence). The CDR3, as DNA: TGTGCCAGCAGCCTTTCGCCCGACAGGGGAAACGGCTACACCTTC. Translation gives CASSLSPDRGNGYTF.

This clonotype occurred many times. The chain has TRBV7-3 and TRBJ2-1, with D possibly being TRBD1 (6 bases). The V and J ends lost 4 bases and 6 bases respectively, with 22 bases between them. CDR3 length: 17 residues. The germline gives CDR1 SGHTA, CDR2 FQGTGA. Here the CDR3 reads CASSSNRVSRTVNEQFF. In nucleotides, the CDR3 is TGTGCCAGCAGCTCTAACAGGGTCAGTCGTACCGTCAATGAGCAGTTCTTC.

CDR3 amino acids: CASSSLAGVGETQYF. Here the CDR3 DNA reads TGTGCCAGCAGCTCCCTAGCGGGAGTGGGGGAGACCCAGTACTTC. V and J are TRBV11-3 and TRBJ2-5; 10 bases align to TRBD2. Per germline, CDR1 SGHNT and CDR2 YENEEA. The CDR3 spans 15 residues. J lost 5 bases, V lost 4 bases, and 7 bases had no gene match.

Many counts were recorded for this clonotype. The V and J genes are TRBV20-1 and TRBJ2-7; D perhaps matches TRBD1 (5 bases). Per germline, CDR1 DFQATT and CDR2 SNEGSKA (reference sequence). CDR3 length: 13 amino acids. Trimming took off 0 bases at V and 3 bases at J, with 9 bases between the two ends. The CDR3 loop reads CSARDGAIYEQYF. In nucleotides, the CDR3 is TGCAGTGCTAGAGATGGGGCTATCTACGAGCAGTACTTC.

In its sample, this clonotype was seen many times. The CDR3: CASSQGLFNSPLHF. The CDR3 DNA is TGTGCCAGCAGTCAGGGGTTATTTAATTCACCCCTCCACTTT. The chain links TRBV12-3 or TRBV12-4 to TRBJ1-6; D perhaps matches TRBD1 (6 bases). The CDR3 is made up of 14 amino acids. Trimming left V 5 bases short and J 6 bases short, with 11 bases between.

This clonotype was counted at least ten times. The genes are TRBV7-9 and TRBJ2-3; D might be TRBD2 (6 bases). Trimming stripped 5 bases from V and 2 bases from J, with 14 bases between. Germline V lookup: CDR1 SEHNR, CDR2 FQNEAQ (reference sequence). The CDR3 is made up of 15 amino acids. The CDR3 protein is CASSVTAGFTDTQYF. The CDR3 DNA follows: TGTGCCAGCAGCGTCACGGCGGGGTTCACAGATACGCAGTATTTT. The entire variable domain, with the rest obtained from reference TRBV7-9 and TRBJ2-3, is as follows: DTGVSQNPRHKITKRGQNVTFRCDPISEHNRLYWYRQTLGQGPEFLTYFQNEAQLEKSRLLSDRFSAERPKGSFSTLEIQRTEQGDSAMYLCASSVTAGFTDTQYFGPGTRLTVL.